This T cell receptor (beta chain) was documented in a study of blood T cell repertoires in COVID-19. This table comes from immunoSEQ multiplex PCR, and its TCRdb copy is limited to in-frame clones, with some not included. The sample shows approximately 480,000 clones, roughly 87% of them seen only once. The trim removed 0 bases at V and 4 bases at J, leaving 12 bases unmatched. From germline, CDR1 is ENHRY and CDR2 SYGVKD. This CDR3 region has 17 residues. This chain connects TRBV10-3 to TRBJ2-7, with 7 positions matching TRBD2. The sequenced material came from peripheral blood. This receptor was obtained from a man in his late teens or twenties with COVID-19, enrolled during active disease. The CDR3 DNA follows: TGTGCCATCAGTGAGTCCTGGGGTGGGAGGGCCGGTTACGAGCAGTACTTC. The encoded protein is CAISESWGGRAGYEQYF.